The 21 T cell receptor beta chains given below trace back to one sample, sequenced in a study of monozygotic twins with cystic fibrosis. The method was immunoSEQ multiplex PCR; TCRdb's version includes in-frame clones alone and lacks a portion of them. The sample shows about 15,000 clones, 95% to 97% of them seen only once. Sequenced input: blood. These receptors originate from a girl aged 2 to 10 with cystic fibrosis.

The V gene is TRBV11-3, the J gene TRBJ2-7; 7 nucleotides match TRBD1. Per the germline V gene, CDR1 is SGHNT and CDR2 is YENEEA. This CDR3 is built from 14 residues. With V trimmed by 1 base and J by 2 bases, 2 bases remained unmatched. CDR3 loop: CASSLGGTAYEQYF. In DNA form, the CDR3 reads TGTGCCAGCAGCTTAGGGGGGACAGCCTACGAGCAGTACTTC.

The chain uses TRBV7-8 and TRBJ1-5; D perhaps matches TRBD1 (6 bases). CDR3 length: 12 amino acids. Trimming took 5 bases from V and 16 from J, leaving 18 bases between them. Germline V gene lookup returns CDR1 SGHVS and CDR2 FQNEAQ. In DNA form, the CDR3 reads TGTGCCAGCAGCGACTTTTCCCGGGACAAACATTTT. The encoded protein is CASSDFSRDKHF.

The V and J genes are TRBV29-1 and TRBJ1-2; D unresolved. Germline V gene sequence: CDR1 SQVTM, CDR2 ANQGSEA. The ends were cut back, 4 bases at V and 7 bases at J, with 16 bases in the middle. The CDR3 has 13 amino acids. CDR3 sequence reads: CSVAPPGSIGYTF. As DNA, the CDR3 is TGCAGCGTTGCCCCACCTGGGAGTATTGGCTACACCTTC. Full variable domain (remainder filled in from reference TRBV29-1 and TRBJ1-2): SAVISQKPSRDICQRGTSLTIQCQVDSQVTMMFWYRQQPGQSLTLIATANQGSEATYESGFVIDKFPISRPNLTFSTLTVSNMSPEDSSIYLCSVAPPGSIGYTFGSGTRLTVV.

Here the CDR3 DNA reads TGTGCCAGCAGCGGGCAGGGAAGGAGCTACGAGCAGTACTTC. Protein: CASSGQGRSYEQYF. This sequence joins TRBV9 and TRBJ2-7; D is perhaps TRBD1 (5 bases). CDR1 SGDLS and CDR2 YYNGEE come from the germline V gene. The CDR3 totals 14 residues. The ends were cut back, 3 bases at V and 3 bases at J, with 13 bases in the middle.

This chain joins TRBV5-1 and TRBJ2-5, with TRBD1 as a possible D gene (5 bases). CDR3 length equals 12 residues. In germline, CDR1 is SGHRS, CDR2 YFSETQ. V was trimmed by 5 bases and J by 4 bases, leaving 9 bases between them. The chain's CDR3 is CASRRQPETQYF. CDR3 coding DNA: TGCGCCAGCAGGAGACAGCCAGAGACCCAGTACTTC.

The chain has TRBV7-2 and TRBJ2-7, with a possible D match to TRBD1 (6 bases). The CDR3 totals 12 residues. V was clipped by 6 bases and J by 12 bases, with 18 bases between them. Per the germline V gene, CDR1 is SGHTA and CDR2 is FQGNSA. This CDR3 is CASRPTGPGVYF. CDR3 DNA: TGTGCCAGCAGGCCAACAGGGCCCGGGGTGTACTTC.

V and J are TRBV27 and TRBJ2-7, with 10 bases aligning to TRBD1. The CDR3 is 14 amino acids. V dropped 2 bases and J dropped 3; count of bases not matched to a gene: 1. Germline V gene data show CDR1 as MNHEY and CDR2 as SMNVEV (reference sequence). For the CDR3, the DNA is TGTGCCAGCAGTTTAGACAGGGGGCTCTACGAGCAGTACTTC. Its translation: CASSLDRGLYEQYF.

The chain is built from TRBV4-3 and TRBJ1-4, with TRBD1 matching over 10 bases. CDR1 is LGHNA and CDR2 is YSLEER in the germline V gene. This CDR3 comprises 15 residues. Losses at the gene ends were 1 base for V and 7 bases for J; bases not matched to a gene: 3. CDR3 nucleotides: TGCGCCAGCAGCCAAGTAGGACAGGGGGGTGAAAAACTGTTTTTT. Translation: CASSQVGQGGEKLFF.

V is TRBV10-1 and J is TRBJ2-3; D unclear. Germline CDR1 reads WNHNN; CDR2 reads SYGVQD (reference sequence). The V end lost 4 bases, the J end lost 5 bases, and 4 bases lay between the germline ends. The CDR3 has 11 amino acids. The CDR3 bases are TGCGCCAGCAGTGCCGAAGATACGCAGTATTTT. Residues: CASSAEDTQYF.

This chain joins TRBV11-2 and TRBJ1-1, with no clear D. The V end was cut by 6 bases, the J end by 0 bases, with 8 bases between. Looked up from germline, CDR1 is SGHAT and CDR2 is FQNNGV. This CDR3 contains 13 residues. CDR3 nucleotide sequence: TGTGCCAGCAGGACAACCATGAACACTGAAGCTTTCTTT. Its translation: CASRTTMNTEAFF.

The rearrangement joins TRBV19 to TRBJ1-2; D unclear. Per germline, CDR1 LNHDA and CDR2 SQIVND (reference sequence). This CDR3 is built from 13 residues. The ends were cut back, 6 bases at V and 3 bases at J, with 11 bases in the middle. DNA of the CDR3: TGTGCCAGTAGACCTGGGCCGGACTATGGCTACACCTTC. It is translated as CASRPGPDYGYTF.

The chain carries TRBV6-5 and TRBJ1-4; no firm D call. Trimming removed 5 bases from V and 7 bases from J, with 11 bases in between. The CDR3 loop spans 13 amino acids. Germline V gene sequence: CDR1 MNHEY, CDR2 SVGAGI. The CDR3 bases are TGTGCCAGCAGTCCCTACCAGAGTGAAAAACTGTTTTTT. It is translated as CASSPYQSEKLFF.

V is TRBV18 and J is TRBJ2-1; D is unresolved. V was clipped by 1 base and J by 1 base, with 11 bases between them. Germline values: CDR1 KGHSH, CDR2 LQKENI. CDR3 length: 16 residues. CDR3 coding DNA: TGTGCCAGCTCACCACTAGACCTACCTTCCTACAATGAGCAGTTCTTC. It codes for CASSPLDLPSYNEQFF.

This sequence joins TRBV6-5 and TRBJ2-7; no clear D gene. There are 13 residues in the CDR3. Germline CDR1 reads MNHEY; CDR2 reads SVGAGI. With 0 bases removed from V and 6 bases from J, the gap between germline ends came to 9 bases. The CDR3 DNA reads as TGTGCCAGCAGTTACTCACCGACATCCGAGCAGTACTTC. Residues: CASSYSPTSEQYF.

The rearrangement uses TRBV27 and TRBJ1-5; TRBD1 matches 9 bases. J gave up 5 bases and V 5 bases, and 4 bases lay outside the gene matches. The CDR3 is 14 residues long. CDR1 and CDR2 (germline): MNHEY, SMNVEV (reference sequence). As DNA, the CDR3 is TGTGCCAGCAGTAAGGGACAGGGTCATCAGCCCCAGCATTTT. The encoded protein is CASSKGQGHQPQHF.

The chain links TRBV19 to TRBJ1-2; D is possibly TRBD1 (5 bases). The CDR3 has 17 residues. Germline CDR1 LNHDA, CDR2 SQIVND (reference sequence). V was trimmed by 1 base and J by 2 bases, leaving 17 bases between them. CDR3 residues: CASSIAAGRDGNYGYTF. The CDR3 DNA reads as TGTGCCAGTAGTATAGCTGCCGGCCGGGACGGGAACTATGGCTACACCTTC.

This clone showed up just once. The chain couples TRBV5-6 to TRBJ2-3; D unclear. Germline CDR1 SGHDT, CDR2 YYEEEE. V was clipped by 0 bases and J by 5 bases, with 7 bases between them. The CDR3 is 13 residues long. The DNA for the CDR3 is TGTGCCAGCAGCTTGGCAGTAGGAGATACGCAGTATTTT. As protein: CASSLAVGDTQYF. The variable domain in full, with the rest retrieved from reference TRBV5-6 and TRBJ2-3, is DAGVTQSPTHLIKTRGQQVTLRCSPKSGHDTVSWYQQALGQGPQFIFQYYEEEERQRGNFPDRFSGHQFPNYSSELNVNALLLGDSALYLCASSLAVGDTQYFGPGTRLTVL.

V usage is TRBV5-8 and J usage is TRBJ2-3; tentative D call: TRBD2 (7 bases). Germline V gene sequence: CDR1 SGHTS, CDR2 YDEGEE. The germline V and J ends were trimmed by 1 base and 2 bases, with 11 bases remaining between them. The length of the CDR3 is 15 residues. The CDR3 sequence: CASSLTGGDTDTQYF. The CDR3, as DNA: TGTGCCAGCAGCTTGACGGGGGGCGACACAGATACGCAGTATTTT.

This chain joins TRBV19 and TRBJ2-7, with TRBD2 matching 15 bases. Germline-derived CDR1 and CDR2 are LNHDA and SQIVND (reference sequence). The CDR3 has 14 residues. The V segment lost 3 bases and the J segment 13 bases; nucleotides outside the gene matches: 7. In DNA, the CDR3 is TGTGCCAGTAGTATCTCCTGGACTAGCGGGGGGGCCTACTTC. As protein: CASSISWTSGGAYF.

The CDR3, as DNA: TGTGCCAGCAGTTCAATTTACGACAGATGGTCTCAAGCCCAGCATTTT. This gives the protein CASSSIYDRWSQAQHF. J is TRBJ1-5 and V is TRBV6-6; possibly TRBD1 for D (5 bases). V was shortened by 4 bases and J by 11 bases, with 24 bases between the two germline ends. CDR1 MNHNY and CDR2 SVGAGI come from the germline V gene (reference sequence). The CDR3 length is 16 residues.

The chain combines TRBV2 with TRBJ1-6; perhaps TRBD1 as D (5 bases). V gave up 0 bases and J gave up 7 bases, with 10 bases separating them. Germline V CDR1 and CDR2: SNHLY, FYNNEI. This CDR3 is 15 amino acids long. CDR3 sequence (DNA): TGTGCCAGCAGTGAAGCGTCCCCAGGGAATTCACCCCTCCACTTT. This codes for CASSEASPGNSPLHF.